The clone carrying this T cell receptor beta chain was recorded many times. Its cognate antigen is unknown. The sample belongs to a study of T cells in Graves' hyperthyroidism and ophthalmopathy. Patients aged 18 to 65 had newly diagnosed hyperthyroidism lasting under 2 months. The study left out patients who had uncontrolled infection, other autoimmune disease, pregnancy or lactation. The sample of blood was obtained at first hyperthyroidism diagnosis (before any ophthalmopathy symptoms). From RNA transcripts, TCR beta CDR3 regions were amplified. When the TCR CDR3 underwent first-round RT-PCR, the HTBI primer set was used. TCRdb ran MiXCR on the multiplex PCR reads and lists one entry per CDR3 protein. The profile shows around 240,000 distinct CDR3 sequences, approximately 14% of them singletons. Study-wide results and limits: The majority of expanded thyroid clonotypes above 0.001 also appeared in blood.

The sequencing input was blood. The receptor comes from a woman aged 40 to 49 with Graves' hyperthyroidism that later progressed to Graves' ophthalmopathy.

The CDR3 nucleotides are TGTGCCAGCAGTGAAGGTCCAGGGAATTACGAGCAGTACTTC. Amino acids: CASSEGPGNYEQYF. The V and J genes are TRBV2 and TRBJ2-7; D perhaps matches TRBD1 (5 bases). The CDR3 runs 14 residues. Trimming pared 1 base from V and 4 bases from J, leaving 11 bases between. Germline-derived CDR1 and CDR2 are SNHLY and FYNNEI.